The sequence of this TCR beta chain was determined in a study of blood T cell repertoires in COVID-19 (dated by TCRdb to 2019 to 2021). General notes on the study: Samples from collaborators originated in the United States, Italy and Spain and spanned both the acute and convalescent phases of COVID-19. The dataset comprised deeply sampled blood TCRbeta repertoires from subjects exposed to, actively infected with, or recovered from COVID-19. The prospective study material was composed of cDNA or gDNA derived from T cells, B-cell-depleted T cells, or PBMCs. The repertoires were made available in a free public database intended to serve as a resource for research on the immune response to SARS-CoV-2. Where HLA class I and class II types were available, the types were taken from metadata supplied by the sample provider, not from assay-based typing. The samples were drawn from two sources: the first 160 participants of the ongoing ImmuneRACE study, and over 950 subjects contributed by 6 global collaborators. The sample metadata nearly always contained a de-identified subject ID, COVID-19 status, age in years and sex. The study at large found these results: The amount of clinical and demographic metadata varied by source and participant and was provided uncurated.

Participants in the prospective study were aged roughly 18 to 89 years, lived in approximately 26 United States geographic areas, and enrolled through a virtual design. Cohort assignment in the prospective study relied on participant-reported clinical history from a screening survey and a study questionnaire. Recovered participants in ImmuneRACE Cohort 3 were defined by two consecutive negative NP/OP PCR tests, clearance by a healthcare professional, or resolution of symptoms. Each participant in the prospective study had whole blood, serum and a nasopharyngeal or oropharyngeal swab collected by mobile phlebotomists. Prospective study participants could optionally give additional blood draws and questionnaires over an approximately 2-month period. Before DNA extraction, prospective study blood samples were shipped either frozen or at room temperature. TCRbeta CDR3 regions were amplified from genomic DNA using the immunoSEQ Assay, a bias-controlled multiplex PCR. As for the authors' bioinformatics: The number of nucleated cells in each sample was estimated by amplification of reference gene primers within the assay. To quantify the absolute abundance of each unique TCRbeta CDR3 rearrangement, sequence reads were collapsed and filtered. For each sample, productive Simpson clonality was calculated by taking the square root of Simpson's diversity index across productive rearrangements. What TCRdb holds here is the immuneACCESS table cut down to in-frame rearrangements. Part of the clones is not present; checked against another copy, under half of the missing clones reflect an unresolved V gene, and the others are unexplained. V and J calls and clone size are as listed in that table; D and trimming were resolved from the DNA. The sample table holds about 200,000 clones, of which roughly nine tenths were seen once. The top ten constitute 6.5% to 9.5% of the sample.

On this clone: Its antigen is not yet known. No much larger clone is present one base from it, and per-base qualities are unavailable.

The TCR sequence derives from a woman aged 18-30 years who had recovered from COVID-19. Sample: PBMCs or T cells enriched from blood (not recorded which).

CDR3 sequence: CAWSVLLNEQFF. The bases read TGTGCCTGGAGTGTACTATTGAATGAGCAGTTCTTC. The chain couples TRBV30 to TRBJ2-1, with the D segment identity uncertain. V is clipped by 0 bases and J by 7 bases, and the sequence between their germline boundaries is 7 bases long. The germline V gene (reference sequence) gives CDR1 as GTSNPN and CDR2 as SVGIG. The CDR3 goes from the cysteine to the phenylalanine over 12 residues. The entry retains the CDR3 DNA only, 36 bases that are in frame from base 1.